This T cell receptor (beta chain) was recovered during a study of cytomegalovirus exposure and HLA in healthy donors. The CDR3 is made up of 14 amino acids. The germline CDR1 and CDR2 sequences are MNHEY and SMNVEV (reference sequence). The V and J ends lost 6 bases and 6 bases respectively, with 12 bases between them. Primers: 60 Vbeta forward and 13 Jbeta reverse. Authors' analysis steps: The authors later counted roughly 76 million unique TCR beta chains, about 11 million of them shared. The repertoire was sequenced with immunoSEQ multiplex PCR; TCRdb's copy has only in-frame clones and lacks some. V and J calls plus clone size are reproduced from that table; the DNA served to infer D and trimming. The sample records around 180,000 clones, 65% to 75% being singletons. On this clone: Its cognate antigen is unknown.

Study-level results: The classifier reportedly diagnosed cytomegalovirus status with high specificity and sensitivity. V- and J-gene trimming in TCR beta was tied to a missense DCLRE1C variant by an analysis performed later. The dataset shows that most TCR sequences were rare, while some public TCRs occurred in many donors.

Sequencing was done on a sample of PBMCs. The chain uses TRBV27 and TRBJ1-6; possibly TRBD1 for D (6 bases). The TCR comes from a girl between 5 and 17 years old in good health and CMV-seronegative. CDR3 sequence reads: CASSLTGINSPLHF. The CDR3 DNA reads TGTGCCAGCAGCCTCACAGGGATTAATTCACCCCTCCACTTT.